This TCR beta chain was captured by sequencing in a study of Graves' ophthalmopathy and Graves' hyperthyroidism. Findings and caveats of the study: The model predicted progression of ophthalmopathy with a sensitivity of roughly 69%, and its specificity was roughly 72%. Detection in blood was also observed for most expanded thyroid clonotypes above 0.001 frequency.

CDR3 regions of TCR beta were amplified from RNA transcripts. The authors performed first-round RT-PCR with HTBI primers and then a second-round multiplex PCR. MiXCR was run by TCRdb on the multiplex PCR reads, yielding one entry per CDR3 protein. The data show about 620,000 distinct CDR3 sequences, with 22% seen just once and approximately 6.5% held by the top ten. Stable hyperthyroidism denotes an absence of ophthalmopathy throughout 18 months of follow-up. It was on clinical symptoms, serum thyroxine, TRAb, thyroid ultrasound and orbital computed tomography that diagnosis relied. This clonotype was counted at least ten times. Its target is unknown. Germline CDR1 is SQVTM and CDR2 is ANQGSEA. This CDR3 is built from 13 residues.

Sequenced sample: peripheral blood. The clonotype was recovered from a woman under 30 with stable Graves' hyperthyroidism. Some clones in this sample may be carry-over from other donors' samples. The chain has TRBV29-1 and TRBJ2-5; TRBD2 matches at 7 bases. The CDR3 sequence: CSARTSAQETQYF. CDR3 in DNA: TGCAGTGCTCGAACTAGCGCCCAAGAGACCCAGTACTTC.